This T cell receptor beta chain emerged from a study of neurological immune-mediated disorders. As healthy controls, volunteers from a blood bank in Maryland, USA, were used. cDNA was made by 5'RACE with 10-nucleotide random UMIs. One entry per CDR3 protein results from TCRdb running MiXCR on the 5' RACE reads. The table shows 50,000 or so distinct CDR3 sequences, with about 25% occurring only once. Germline V gives CDR1 SGDLS, CDR2 YYNGEE. The CDR3 totals 12 residues. V was pared by 0 bases and J by 8 bases, with 1 base of the junction left unmatched. The chain employs TRBV9 and TRBJ1-1; 7 nucleotides line up with TRBD1. The sequence was collected from a woman aged 65 to 85 in good health. Sequencing was performed on PBMCs. Here the CDR3 DNA reads TGTGCCAGCAGCGTAGGAGGGGGCGAAGCTTTCTTT. It specifies CASSVGGGEAFF.